Following are 18 T cell receptor beta chains from one sample sequenced in a study of blood T cell repertoires in COVID-19. The data were produced by immunoSEQ multiplex PCR, yet TCRdb's version contains in-frame clones alone and is incomplete. Here the sample spans tens of thousands of clones, under 95% being singletons. The source material was peripheral blood. Receptor source: a man between 65 and 85 years old with active COVID-19.

The chain carries TRBV11-2 and TRBJ1-1; TRBD1 matches 9 bases. J was trimmed by 2 bases and V by 5 bases; bases with no gene match: 3. The germline gives CDR1 SGHAT, CDR2 FQNNGV. This CDR3 comprises 14 residues. The CDR3 sequence: CASSKQGANTEAFF. The CDR3 coding sequence is TGTGCCAGCAGCAAACAGGGGGCTAACACTGAAGCTTTCTTT.

V gene TRBV18 combines with J gene TRBJ1-4; unclear D gene. The V and J ends lost 2 bases and 0 bases respectively, with 7 bases between them. The germline gives CDR1 KGHSH, CDR2 LQKENI. This CDR3 has 15 amino acids. The CDR3 sequence is CASSPNRATNEKLFF. CDR3 nucleotide sequence: TGTGCCAGCTCACCAAACAGAGCAACTAATGAAAAACTGTTTTTT.

J is TRBJ2-7 and V is TRBV29-1; D uncertain. The CDR3 consists of 11 residues. Germline-derived CDR1 and CDR2 are SQVTM and ANQGSEA. Trimming stripped 4 bases from V and 5 bases from J, with 9 bases between. CDR3 sequence reads: CSVAGSHEQYF. Written as DNA, the CDR3 is TGCAGCGTTGCAGGAAGTCACGAGCAGTACTTC.

The chain carries TRBV5-1 and TRBJ2-3; TRBD2 aligns across 8 bases. V lost 3 bases and J lost 5; bases outside the gene matches: 8. Germline V CDR1 and CDR2: SGHRS, YFSETQ. CDR3 length: 15 amino acids. The CDR3 loop is CASSSGGGKGDTQYF. In DNA form, the CDR3 reads TGCGCCAGCAGCTCGGGAGGGGGGAAAGGAGATACGCAGTATTTT.

This clone was detected once. V usage is TRBV7-2 and J usage is TRBJ2-5, with 11 bases fitting TRBD2. The germline gives CDR1 SGHTA, CDR2 FQGNSA. This CDR3 is built from 18 residues. J gave up 5 bases and V 4 bases, and 15 bases lay outside the gene matches. The CDR3 sequence: CASSSPLGSGGAWETQYF. DNA of the CDR3: TGTGCCAGCAGCTCACCCTTAGGTAGCGGGGGGGCATGGGAGACCCAGTACTTC.

The chain uses TRBV18 and TRBJ1-4; D is undetermined. The CDR3 spans 15 residues. Germline-derived CDR1 and CDR2 are KGHSH and LQKENI. The germline V and J ends were trimmed by 5 bases and 3 bases, with 13 bases remaining between them. The CDR3 loop is CASSVNGMANEKLFF. The CDR3 nucleotides read TGTGCCAGCTCAGTTAACGGGATGGCTAATGAAAAACTGTTTTTT.

The chain employs TRBV28 and TRBJ1-2, with D possibly matching TRBD1 (5 bases). Germline-derived CDR1 and CDR2 are MDHEN and SYDVKM. Trimming stripped 5 bases from V and 12 bases from J, with 19 bases between. The CDR3 spans 13 residues. The CDR3 protein is CASSARGGAVDTF. CDR3 nucleotides: TGTGCCAGCAGTGCCCGGGGCGGGGCCGTGGACACCTTC.

The CDR3 sequence is CASSQETGTVINYEQYV. DNA for the CDR3: TGCGCCAGCAGTCAGGAAACCGGGACAGTGATCAACTACGAGCAGTACGTC. The chain carries TRBV23-1 and TRBJ2-7; 7 bases agree with TRBD1. TRBV23-1 is an ORF; its function is uncertain. This CDR3 is 17 amino acids long. V lost 3 bases, J lost 3 bases, and 14 bases stayed unmatched.

This chain connects TRBV11-3 to TRBJ2-5, with D tentatively TRBD2 (5 bases). Deletions cut 0 bases from V and 6 bases from J, with 11 bases between. Germline V gives CDR1 SGHNT, CDR2 YENEEA. The CDR3 runs 14 residues. In DNA form, the CDR3 reads TGTGCCAGCAGCTTAGATTCGGGAATGAAGACCCAGTACTTC. Its translation is CASSLDSGMKTQYF.

V usage is TRBV6-1 and J usage is TRBJ2-5, with D tentatively TRBD2 (6 bases). In germline, CDR1 is MNHNS, CDR2 SASEGT. V dropped 2 bases and J dropped 3 bases, with 10 bases sitting between them. The CDR3 sequence is 14 residues long. The DNA of the CDR3 is TGTGCCAGCAGTGAATGGGGAGGCAAAGAGACCCAGTACTTC. It translates to CASSEWGGKETQYF.

This rearrangement joins TRBV7-9 to TRBJ1-6; the match to TRBD1 covers 9 bases. With V trimmed by 7 bases and J by 7 bases, 5 bases remained unmatched. There are 14 residues in the CDR3. CDR1 is SEHNR, CDR2 FQNEAQ, per germline (reference sequence). Here the CDR3 DNA reads TGTGCCAGCACCGAGGGACAGGGAAATTCACCCCTCCACTTT. Amino acids: CASTEGQGNSPLHF.

CDR3 nucleotide sequence: TGTGCCAGCAGCCCGCTCGGGGGGGCTACAGATACGCAGTATTTT. This codes for CASSPLGGATDTQYF. This sequence joins TRBV7-2 and TRBJ2-3, with 8 bases that match TRBD2. The CDR3 sequence is 15 residues long. V was clipped by 5 bases and J by 3 bases; unmatched bases: 7. Germline CDR1 is SGHTA and CDR2 is FQGNSA.

V gene TRBV12-3 or TRBV12-4 combines with J gene TRBJ1-5; D may be TRBD1 (6 bases). This CDR3 has 13 residues. Trimming removed 3 bases from V and 4 bases from J, with 7 bases in between. CDR3 amino acids: CASSLTGNQPQHF. CDR3 nucleotide sequence: TGTGCCAGCAGTTTGACAGGAAATCAGCCCCAGCATTTT.

V and J are TRBV10-2 and TRBJ2-7; 8 positions agree with TRBD1. With V trimmed by 4 bases and J by 4 bases, 3 bases remained unmatched. This CDR3 contains 13 residues. Germline CDR1 WSHSY, CDR2 SAAADI. CDR3 loop: CASSVTGGYEQYV. In nucleotides, the CDR3 is TGCGCCAGCAGTGTCACAGGGGGATACGAGCAGTACGTC.

This chain uses TRBV12-3 or TRBV12-4 with TRBJ2-3, with a possible D match to TRBD1 (6 bases). The CDR3 is made up of 13 amino acids. V was trimmed by 6 bases and J by 0 bases, leaving 7 bases between them. The CDR3 loop reads CASRQGSTDTQYF. The CDR3 bases are TGTGCCAGCAGGCAGGGGAGCACAGATACGCAGTATTTT.

This chain uses TRBV19 with TRBJ2-7; 8 nucleotides align to TRBD1. This CDR3 contains 13 residues. J gave up 9 bases and V 6 bases, and 10 bases lay outside the gene matches. Germline V gene sequence: CDR1 LNHDA, CDR2 SQIVND (reference sequence). CDR3 sequence reads: CASSSGQGVLQYF. CDR3 bases: TGTGCCAGTAGCTCCGGACAGGGAGTGCTGCAGTACTTC.

The V and J genes are TRBV5-1 and TRBJ1-4; D remains unclear. Looked up from germline, CDR1 is SGHRS and CDR2 is YFSETQ. V lost 4 bases and J 0 bases, leaving 7 bases between the germline ends. The length of the CDR3 is 14 residues. Written as DNA, the CDR3 is TGCGCCAGCAGCCTTGACACAACTAATGAAAAACTGTTTTTT. Encoded protein: CASSLDTTNEKLFF.

This rearrangement joins TRBV7-6 to TRBJ2-7; D perhaps matches TRBD2 (6 bases). The CDR3 extends over 16 amino acids. Trimming removed 1 base from V and 5 bases from J, with 18 bases in between. In germline, CDR1 is SGHVS, CDR2 FNYEAQ. CDR3 sequence reads: CASSLGKSEGPHEQYF. The DNA of the CDR3 is TGTGCCAGCAGCTTAGGGAAATCGGAGGGTCCCCACGAGCAGTACTTC.